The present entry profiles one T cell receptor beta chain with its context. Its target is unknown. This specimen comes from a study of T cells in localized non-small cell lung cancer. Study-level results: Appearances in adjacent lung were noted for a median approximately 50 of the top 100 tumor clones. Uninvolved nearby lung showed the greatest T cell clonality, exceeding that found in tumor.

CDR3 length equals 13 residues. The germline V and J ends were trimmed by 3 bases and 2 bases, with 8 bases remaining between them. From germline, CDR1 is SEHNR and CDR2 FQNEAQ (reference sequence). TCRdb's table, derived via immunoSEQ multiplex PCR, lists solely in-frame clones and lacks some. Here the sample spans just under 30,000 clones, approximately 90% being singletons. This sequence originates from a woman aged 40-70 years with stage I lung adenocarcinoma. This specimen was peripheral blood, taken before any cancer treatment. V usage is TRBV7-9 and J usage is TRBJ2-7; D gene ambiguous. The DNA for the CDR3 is TGTGCCAGCAGCTTTATTTCACCCTACGAGCAGTACTTC. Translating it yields CASSFISPYEQYF.